The T cell receptor (beta chain) described here comes from a study of metastatic and nonmetastatic thyroid tumors. General study points: Compared with benign nodules, malignant thyroid tumors were reported to have significantly higher TCR beta diversity in both blood and tumor.

Thyroid surgery was performed in patients who had received no treatment beforehand. Germline lookup yields CDR1 MNHEY and CDR2 SVGEGT. This CDR3 comprises 15 residues. In this sample, this clone turned up a few times. Antigen: not known. The conserved closing phenylalanine or tryptophan is absent in this CDR3, likely reflecting a read error. Other DNA sequences from this sample encode an identical CDR3 as well. Original processing notes: The study took CDR3 differences across clinicopathological groups and made a distant-metastasis classifier for papillary thyroid cancer from them. With MiXCR, TCRdb reprocessed the PCR reads. It is TCRdb's table, rather than the study itself, that gives the V and J calls and clone size. The sample contains approximately 35,000 clones, roughly 20% of which appear only once.

The sequence was collected from a male donor with papillary thyroid cancer or a benign thyroid nodule (not recorded which). Some clones in this sample may be carry-over from other donors' samples. The V gene is TRBV6-2 or TRBV6-3, the J gene TRBJ2-7; 10 bases are a match to TRBD1. The sample consisted of tumor tissue. This CDR3 reads CAGRRTGGVSYEQYL. The CDR3 bases are TGTGCCGGCAGAAGGACAGGGGGAGTTTCCTACGAGCAGTACCTC.